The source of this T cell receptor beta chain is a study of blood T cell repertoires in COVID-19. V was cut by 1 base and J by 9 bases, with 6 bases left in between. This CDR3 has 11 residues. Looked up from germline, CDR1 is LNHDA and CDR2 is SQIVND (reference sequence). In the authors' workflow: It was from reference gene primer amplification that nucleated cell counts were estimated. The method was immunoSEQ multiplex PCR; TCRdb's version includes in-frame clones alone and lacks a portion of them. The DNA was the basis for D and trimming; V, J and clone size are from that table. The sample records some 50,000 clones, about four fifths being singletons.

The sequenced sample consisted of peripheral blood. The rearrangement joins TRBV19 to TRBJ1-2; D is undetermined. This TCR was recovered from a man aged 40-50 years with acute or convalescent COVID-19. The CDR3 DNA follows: TGTGCCAGTAGTATAGGGCAGAGCTACACCTTC. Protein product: CASSIGQSYTF.